This T cell receptor beta chain came from a study of T-cell reconstitution after alpha-beta-depleted transplantation in children. This CDR3 region has 22 residues. The library targeted TCRbeta and was prepared with unique molecular identifiers. TCRdb re-called the PCR reads through MiXCR, storing one row per CDR3 protein. The sample records 250,000 to 350,000 distinct CDR3 sequences, 9.9% being singletons. The J gene is TRBJ2-1, the V gene TRBV12-2; the table's TRBD2 call for D was not verified on the DNA. TRBV12-2 is marked as a pseudogene. The sequence was collected from a human donor who donated a stem cell graft to a child with SCID. Sequenced material: PBMCs from the stem cell graft donor, taken from the stem cell graft. The CDR3 region is CASRLILPPVRTSRICLNEQFF. In nucleotides, the CDR3 is TGTGCAAGTCGCTTAATTCTCCCACCAGTACGGACTAGTCGGATCTGTTTGAATGAGCAGTTCTTC.